These T cell receptor beta chains were read from a single sample in a study of T cells in Graves' hyperthyroidism and ophthalmopathy. From the multiplex PCR reads, TCRdb called clonotypes with MiXCR, one entry per CDR3 protein. The table shows approximately 590,000 distinct CDR3 sequences, with roughly 46% occurring only once. Sequencing input: peripheral blood or thyroid tissue (not recorded which). The receptor set was obtained from a woman in her late teens or twenties with Graves' hyperthyroidism. The CDR3 runs from the conserved cysteine through the conserved F or W. A D gene is named only where the DNA matches it firmly. Rows may omit the clone size; those that give it use once, few, many or a size class.

abundance	j_gene	d_gene	v_gene	CDR3nt	CDR3aa
many	TRBJ1-3	.	TRBV2	TGTGCCAGCAGTGTTGACGCGGCTGGAAACACCATATATTTT	CASSVDAAGNTIYF
.	TRBJ1-5	.	TRBV12-3/TRBV12-4	TGTGCCAGCAGCTCGCCCGGGGGGCCCCAGCATTTT	CASSSPGGPQHF
.	TRBJ1-6	.	TRBV25-1	TGTGCCAGCAGCCTGGACTCGGCCCTCCACTTT	CASSLDSALHF
few	TRBJ2-7	.	TRBV7-3	TGTGCCAGCAACAAGAGAGGCGGCCGCACCTACGAGCAGTACTTC	CASNKRGGRTYEQYF
.	TRBJ1-3	.	TRBV10-3	TGTGCCATCTCAGGAGCGGCAACCACCTCTGGAAACACCATATATTTT	CAISGAATTSGNTIYF
many	TRBJ1-1	.	TRBV7-2	TGTGCCAGCAGCTTACCTACAGGGTGGAGCACTGAAGCTTTCTTT	CASSLPTGWSTEAFF
.	TRBJ1-2	.	TRBV11-1	TGTGCCTGCAGCCCTGGGCCCAGCTATGGCTACACCTTC	CACSPGPSYGYTF
.	TRBJ2-3	.	TRBV7-3	TGTGCCAGCAGCTTAACAGGGCATGGCACAGATACGCAGTATTTT	CASSLTGHGTDTQYF
.	TRBJ2-5	TRBD2	TRBV10-2	TGTGCCAGCCAATCCATTGGACTAGCGGGAGAAGGGGAGACCCAGTACTTC	CASQSIGLAGEGETQYF
few	TRBJ1-4	.	TRBV7-2	TGTGCCAGCAGCAAATCCGGGACTGATGAAAAACTGTTTTTT	CASSKSGTDEKLFF
.	TRBJ1-2	.	TRBV6-5	TGTGCCAGCACTCTGGAGGGGTACGGCTATGGCTACACCTTC	CASTLEGYGYGYTF
.	TRBJ1-1	.	TRBV19	TGTGCCAGTAGTATAGACCTGGCCTATGTGAACACTGAAGCTTTCTTT	CASSIDLAYVNTEAFF
.	TRBJ1-2	.	TRBV4-1	TGCGCCAGCAGCCAGGCGGGACGGAGCTATGGCTACACCTTC	CASSQAGRSYGYTF
once	TRBJ1-2	.	TRBV2	TGTGCCAGCAGTAAATCAGGGGCTGTTGGCTACACCTTC	CASSKSGAVGYTF
many	TRBJ2-7	.	TRBV2	TGTGCCAGCAGTCAACAGGGCTACGAGCAGTACTTC	CASSQQGYEQYF
.	TRBJ1-4	.	TRBV7-3	TGTGCCAGCAGCTTGGGCAGATTTAATGAAAAACTGTTTTTT	CASSLGRFNEKLFF
.	TRBJ2-2	TRBD2	TRBV20-1	TGCAGTGCTAGAAGGGGCGGGAGTTTAACCGGGGAGCTGTTTTTT	CSARRGGSLTGELFF
.	TRBJ2-7	TRBD2	TRBV20-1	TGCAGTTTGCCTAGCGGCATCTCGGGGGAGCAGTACTTC	CSLPSGISGEQYF
.	TRBJ1-2	.	TRBV24-1	TGTGCCACCAGGGACCCCCTTAACTATGGCTACACCTTC	CATRDPLNYGYTF
.	TRBJ2-5	.	TRBV14	TGTGCCAGCAACAGCGAGGGGCAAGAGACCCAGTACTTC	CASNSEGQETQYF
many	TRBJ1-2	.	TRBV7-9	TGTGCCAGCAGCTTAGAGGGATTTGGCTACACCTTC	CASSLEGFGYTF
few	TRBJ2-7	.	TRBV12-3/TRBV12-4	TGTGCTAGTGCCCCACAAGCCTCAATCTACGAGCAGTACTTC	CASAPQASIYEQYF
.	TRBJ1-2	.	TRBV7-3	TGTGCCAGCTCACTAACAGACCGGCTTCGGGGCTACACCTTC	CASSLTDRLRGYTF
.	TRBJ2-2	.	TRBV29-1	TGCAGCGTTGTAGAATACGCGTCCGGCACCGGGGAGCTGTTTTTT	CSVVEYASGTGELFF
few	TRBJ1-5	TRBD1	TRBV19	TGTGCCAGTAGTCCACCTCCGGCCCCAGGGGGGACCAATCAGCCCCAGCATTTT	CASSPPPAPGGTNQPQHF
.	TRBJ1-1	.	TRBV7-2	TGTGCCAGCAGCTTTCTTAGGGGCACTGAAGCTTTCTTT	CASSFLRGTEAFF
few	TRBJ2-7	.	TRBV20-1	TGCAGTGCTATCCGGGGATGGACCTACGAGCAGTACTTC	CSAIRGWTYEQYF
.	TRBJ2-7	TRBD1	TRBV25-1	TGTGCCAGCAGTGAACTACAGGGGCCCTACGAGCAGTACTTC	CASSELQGPYEQYF
many	TRBJ1-6	TRBD1	TRBV2	TGTGCCAGCAGGGCCGACGACAGGGGGACTTCACCCCTCCACTTT	CASRADDRGTSPLHF
few	TRBJ2-2	.	TRBV15	TGTGCCACCAGCAGAGAGCCAGCGGGGAACACCGGGGAGCTGTTTTTT	CATSREPAGNTGELFF
.	TRBJ1-5	.	TRBV2	TGTGCCAGCTCACCAGGACAGCTCCATAGCAATCAGCCCCAGCATTTT	CASSPGQLHSNQPQHF
.	TRBJ1-4	.	TRBV19	TGTGCCAGTAGTATTGACGACAGAGGTGAAAAACTGTTTTTT	CASSIDDRGEKLFF
few	TRBJ2-5	.	TRBV20-1	TGCAGTGCTAGGGTCCCTAGCAGGCAAGAGACCCAGTACTTC	CSARVPSRQETQYF
.	TRBJ1-2	TRBD1	TRBV7-9	TGTGCCAGCAGCGAGTACGGGACAGGGCTCCTTGGCTACACCTTC	CASSEYGTGLLGYTF
many	TRBJ1-1	TRBD1	TRBV29-1	TGCAGCGCCCGGGACAGGGCCAGGAACACTGAAGCTTTCTTT	CSARDRARNTEAFF
.	TRBJ1-4	TRBD1	TRBV5-1	TGCGCCAGCAGCTCCACTGGGACAGGGCGTGAAAAACTGTTTTTT	CASSSTGTGREKLFF
many	TRBJ2-6	TRBD2	TRBV7-8	TGTGCCAGCAGCTTTAGCGGGAGTCCTGGGGCCAACGTCCTGACTTTC	CASSFSGSPGANVLTF
.	TRBJ2-6	.	TRBV7-9	TGTGCCAGCAGCTGGGGTTTCTCTGGGGCCAACGTCCTGACTTTC	CASSWGFSGANVLTF
.	TRBJ2-7	TRBD2	TRBV7-9	TGTGCCAGCAGCCAAGCGTCTAGCGGGAGTGGGTACGAGCAGTACTTC	CASSQASSGSGYEQYF
many	TRBJ1-5	.	TRBV19	TGTGCCAGTACCGTGCAGGGTGGCCAGCCCCAGCATTTT	CASTVQGGQPQHF
.	TRBJ2-5	.	TRBV5-1	TGCGCCAGCATGGAGGGAGGCGGTCCAGAGACCCAGTACTTC	CASMEGGGPETQYF
.	TRBJ1-1	.	TRBV15	TGTGCCACCAGCAGACCTCCCGGTTTGGGAGGGGGAATCACTGAAGCTTTCTTT	CATSRPPGLGGGITEAFF
.	TRBJ2-7	TRBD2	TRBV7-3	TGCGCCAGCAGCCAAGCCCTGACTAGCGGGGCGAGGAACGAGCAGTACTTC	CASSQALTSGARNEQYF
once	TRBJ2-7	TRBD1	TRBV5-1	TGCGCCAGCAGCCTTCCAAGCGGACAGGGCGAGCAGTACTTC	CASSLPSGQGEQYF
.	TRBJ1-4	.	TRBV11-2	TGTGCCAGCAGCTTCGGGCAGGGTCAAGAAAAACTGTTTTTT	CASSFGQGQEKLFF
many	TRBJ1-5	TRBD1	TRBV10-3	TGTGCCATCAGTGGGGACAGGGGTGTTAGCAATCAGCCCCAGCATTTT	CAISGDRGVSNQPQHF
many	TRBJ1-1	TRBD1	TRBV10-3	TGTGCCATCAGCCGACAGGGGTCCACTGAAGCTTTCTTT	CAISRQGSTEAFF
many	TRBJ2-6	.	TRBV7-2	TGTGCCAGCAGCCCGAGGGTCTCTGGGGCCAACGTCCTGACTTTC	CASSPRVSGANVLTF
.	TRBJ2-7	.	TRBV7-9	TGTGCCAGCAGCCCCCGCAACCGGGCTAGGTCCGAGCAGTACTTC	CASSPRNRARSEQYF
.	TRBJ1-2	.	TRBV19	TGTGCCAGTACACGGGGTCGTGGCTACACCTTC	CASTRGRGYTF
.	TRBJ1-1	.	TRBV24-1	TGTGCCACCAGTGACCTATCGAACACTGAAGCTTTCTTC	CATSDLSNTEAFF
.	TRBJ2-7	.	TRBV15	TGTGCCACCAGCTTAGCCTGGGGCGAGCAGTACTTC	CATSLAWGEQYF
.	TRBJ1-5	.	TRBV10-3	TGTGCCAGCAGTGACTCGGCCGGGGTAGAGCAGCCCCAGCATTTT	CASSDSAGVEQPQHF
many	TRBJ2-7	TRBD2	TRBV7-9	TGTGCCAGCAGCCGCTGGGGGGGCTACGAGCAGTACTTC	CASSRWGGYEQYF
many	TRBJ1-1	.	TRBV19	TGTGCCACCGATCTCGGCACTGAAGCTTTCTTT	CATDLGTEAFF
.	TRBJ2-2	.	TRBV7-8	TGTGCCAGCAGCTTAGGGGTCGCGGGCGGGGAGCTGTTTTTT	CASSLGVAGGELFF
.	TRBJ1-4	.	TRBV29-1	TGCAGCGTTGGGAAGTACGGGTCTAATGAAAAACTGTTTTTT	CSVGKYGSNEKLFF
.	TRBJ2-7	.	TRBV29-1	TGCAGCGTTGAAAGGAGGGGAGCTGAGCAGTACTTC	CSVERRGAEQYF
.	TRBJ2-7	.	TRBV25-1	TGTGCCAGCGCCGGAACCGGGGCGCGGGAGCAGTACTTC	CASAGTGAREQYF
.	TRBJ2-7	.	TRBV5-1	TGCGCCAGCAGCCCGCGGTCGGAGAATTCATTCTACGAGCAGTACTTC	CASSPRSENSFYEQYF